The 22 T cell receptor beta chains presented below share a single source sample, sequenced in a study of cytomegalovirus exposure and HLA in healthy donors. The PCR ran on 60 Vbeta and 13 Jbeta primers. Generated by immunoSEQ multiplex PCR, the TCRdb table keeps only in-frame clones and is missing some. The sample lists 65,000 to 95,000 clones; about 75% were seen once. The sequenced sample consisted of PBMCs. These receptors were collected from a man between 65 and 85 years old in good health and CMV-seronegative.

V is TRBV7-9 and J is TRBJ2-1; 13 bases match TRBD2. Looked up from germline, CDR1 is SEHNR and CDR2 is FQNEAQ (reference sequence). Trimming took 5 bases from V and 0 from J; bases not matched to a gene: 4. This CDR3 contains 17 residues. The chain's CDR3 is CASSRGLAGYSYNEQFF. The DNA of the CDR3 is TGTGCCAGCAGCCGGGGACTAGCGGGATACTCCTACAATGAGCAGTTCTTC.

This sequence joins TRBV27 and TRBJ1-4, with D tentatively TRBD1 (6 bases). This CDR3 has 16 residues. V was trimmed by 1 base and J by 8 bases, leaving 17 bases between them. Germline V lookup: CDR1 MNHEY, CDR2 SMNVEV (reference sequence). This chain's CDR3 is CASSLYNTGLGEKLFF. DNA of the CDR3: TGTGCCAGCAGTTTATATAACACAGGGCTGGGGGAAAAACTGTTTTTT.

In its sample, this clone was seen once. This sequence joins TRBV7-2 and TRBJ2-5; TRBD1 might be the D (6 bases). Trimming took off 5 bases at V and 4 bases at J, with 20 bases between the two ends. This CDR3 has 16 residues. In germline, CDR1 is SGHTA, CDR2 FQGNSA. The CDR3 here is CASSKLQGSFGETQYF. CDR3 DNA: TGTGCCAGCAGCAAACTACAGGGTTCGTTTGGAGAGACCCAGTACTTC.

V and J are TRBV30 and TRBJ1-2; no definite D call. Trimming pared 0 bases from V and 3 bases from J, leaving 11 bases between. The CDR3 spans 14 residues. In germline, CDR1 is GTSNPN, CDR2 SVGIG (reference sequence). CDR3 sequence: CAWSVEGRDYGYTF. The CDR3 bases are TGTGCCTGGAGTGTCGAAGGGCGGGACTATGGCTACACCTTC.

This clone was detected once. As DNA, the CDR3 is TGTGCCAGCAGTTCGACAGGGGATGTTCAGCCCCAGCATTTT. Its protein product is CASSSTGDVQPQHF. This chain links TRBV6-6 with TRBJ1-5; 8 bases are shared with TRBD1. This CDR3 spans 14 amino acids. Per the germline V gene, CDR1 is MNHNY and CDR2 is SVGAGI (reference sequence). Trimming took 4 bases from V and 6 from J; bases not matched to a gene: 5.

V usage is TRBV10-3 and J usage is TRBJ2-1; the D is unclear. Germline V gene lookup returns CDR1 ENHRY and CDR2 SYGVKD. V lost 3 bases and J lost 0, with 9 bases in between. There are 15 residues in the CDR3. CDR3 bases: TGTGCCATCAGTGATTTTATGAGCTCCTACAATGAGCAGTTCTTC. It translates to CAISDFMSSYNEQFF.

V gene TRBV18 combines with J gene TRBJ1-1; D might be TRBD1 (5 bases). This CDR3 region has 15 residues. The germline gives CDR1 KGHSH, CDR2 LQKENI. The V gene lost 4 bases and the J gene lost 4 bases, with 16 bases spanning the gap. DNA for the CDR3: TGTGCCAGCTCACAAAACACTCCGGGGGTCACTGAAGCTTTCTTT. It is translated as CASSQNTPGVTEAFF.

This chain uses TRBV29-1 with TRBJ1-3; D might be TRBD1 (5 bases). The CDR3 contains 14 residues. Germline V lookup: CDR1 SQVTM, CDR2 ANQGSEA. The germline V and J ends were trimmed by 1 base and 4 bases, with 11 bases remaining between them. The CDR3 DNA reads TGCAGCGTTGAAGGGGGCTTGGGGGGAAACACCATATATTTT. The encoded protein is CSVEGGLGGNTIYF. The whole variable domain, filled in from reference TRBV29-1 and TRBJ1-3, reads SAVISQKPSRDICQRGTSLTIQCQVDSQVTMMFWYRQQPGQSLTLIATANQGSEATYESGFVIDKFPISRPNLTFSTLTVSNMSPEDSSIYLCSVEGGLGGNTIYFGEGSWLTVV.

In its sample, this clone was seen once. The chain is built from TRBV6-5 and TRBJ1-5; 8 bases line up with TRBD1. The CDR3 runs to 13 residues. Germline trimming cut 5 bases from V and 5 bases from J; bases unmatched to any gene: 2. Per the germline V gene, CDR1 is MNHEY and CDR2 is SVGAGI. CDR3 residues: CASSEQGDQPQHF. The DNA for the CDR3 is TGTGCCAGCAGTGAACAGGGGGATCAGCCCCAGCATTTT.

The rearrangement joins TRBV6-5 to TRBJ2-2, with TRBD1 matching over 7 bases. Germline V gene data show CDR1 as MNHEY and CDR2 as SVGAGI. The V and J ends lost 7 bases and 1 base, in that order; junction bases with no gene match: 6. The CDR3 has 15 residues. The CDR3 region has the DNA TGTGCCAGCAACTGGGACAGTATGAACACCGGGGAGCTGTTTTTT. Encoded protein: CASNWDSMNTGELFF.

This clone was observed a handful of times. The chain uses TRBV14 and TRBJ2-4; a possible D gene is TRBD2 (7 bases). Germline CDR1 SGHDN, CDR2 FVKESK. The CDR3 covers 13 residues. The V end lost 4 bases, the J end lost 6 bases, and 10 bases lay between the germline ends. CDR3 nucleotides: TGTGCCAGCAGCCGAGGGGGGGTAAACATTCAGTACTTC. Its translation: CASSRGGVNIQYF.

The rearrangement uses TRBV30 and TRBJ2-7; 9 bases are a match to TRBD2. This CDR3 has 16 residues. Per germline, CDR1 GTSNPN and CDR2 SVGIG (reference sequence). V lost 3 bases and J lost 6; bases outside the gene matches: 15. The CDR3 sequence: CAWSQTVAGVWGEQYF. The CDR3 nucleotides read TGTGCCTGGAGCCAGACAGTAGCGGGAGTATGGGGCGAGCAGTACTTC. Using reference TRBV30 and TRBJ2-7 for the parts outside the CDR3, the full variable domain is SQTIHQWPATLVQPVGSPLSLECTVEGTSNPNLYWYRQAAGRGLQLLFYSVGIGQISSEVPQNLSASRPQDRQFILSSKKLLLSDSGFYLCAWSQTVAGVWGEQYFGPGTRLTVT.

V and J are TRBV12-5 and TRBJ2-7; the match to TRBD2 covers 7 bases. The CDR3 contains 13 residues. The J segment lost 3 bases and the V segment lost 8 bases, leaving 7 bases of the junction unmatched. The germline gives CDR1 LGHNT, CDR2 FRNRAP. CDR3 amino acids: CASSQRELYEQYF. The DNA for the CDR3 is TGTGCTAGTAGTCAGCGGGAACTCTACGAGCAGTACTTC. Full variable domain (missing parts from reference TRBV12-5 and TRBJ2-7): DARVTQTPRHKVTEMGQEVTMRCQPILGHNTVFWYRQTMMQGLELLAYFRNRAPLDDSGMPKDRFSAEMPDATLATLKIQPSEPRDSAVYFCASSQRELYEQYFGPGTRLTVT.

This chain joins TRBV7-2 and TRBJ2-3, with D perhaps matching TRBD2 (6 bases). The CDR3 is made up of 15 amino acids. Trimming took off 0 bases at V and 5 bases at J, with 12 bases between the two ends. From germline, CDR1 is SGHTA and CDR2 FQGNSA. The CDR3: CASSLAPARGDTQYF. Here the CDR3 DNA reads TGTGCCAGCAGCTTAGCCCCGGCGCGGGGAGATACGCAGTATTTT.

This clone was observed a handful of times. The J gene is TRBJ2-7, the V gene TRBV5-6, with D perhaps TRBD1 (6 bases). The germline CDR1 and CDR2 sequences are SGHDT and YYEEEE. Between the trimmed V and J ends, which lost 4 bases and 1 base, there was a span of 12 bases. The length of the CDR3 is 14 residues. The CDR3 nucleotides are TGTGCCAGCAGCCAACAGGGTCGGTCCTACGAGCAGTACTTC. Translated: CASSQQGRSYEQYF. The whole variable domain, remainder taken from reference TRBV5-6 and TRBJ2-7, is DAGVTQSPTHLIKTRGQQVTLRCSPKSGHDTVSWYQQALGQGPQFIFQYYEEEERQRGNFPDRFSGHQFPNYSSELNVNALLLGDSALYLCASSQQGRSYEQYFGPGTRLTVT.

The count of this clone is one. The chain recombines TRBV11-3 with TRBJ2-7; 8 bases match TRBD1. CDR1 is SGHNT and CDR2 is YENEEA in the germline V gene. V was clipped by 4 bases and J by 4 bases; unmatched bases: 9. The CDR3 has 15 residues. The CDR3: CASSSSQTGEYEQYF. In DNA form, the CDR3 reads TGTGCCAGCAGCTCATCCCAGACAGGGGAATACGAGCAGTACTTC.

For the CDR3, the DNA is TGTGCCAGCAGCTCTCGGACAGGGAGCACAGATACGCAGTATTTT. Its protein is CASSSRTGSTDTQYF. The rearrangement uses TRBV9 and TRBJ2-3; 8 bases fit TRBD1. From germline, CDR1 is SGDLS and CDR2 YYNGEE. With V trimmed by 4 bases and J by 0 bases, 4 bases remained unmatched. This CDR3 has 15 amino acids.

The V and J genes are TRBV7-9 and TRBJ2-5; 9 bases are a match to TRBD2. The CDR3 has 16 amino acids. V lost 1 base to trimming and J lost 2 bases; unmatched junction nucleotides: 5. Germline V gene lookup returns CDR1 SEHNR and CDR2 FQNEAQ (reference sequence). The DNA for the CDR3 is TGTGCCAGCAGCTTAGGAGCGGGGGGCCCACAAGAGACCCAGTACTTC. Amino acid sequence: CASSLGAGGPQETQYF.

This clone was seen more than once but under ten times. The J gene is TRBJ1-4, the V gene TRBV4-1; 7 bases fit TRBD1. The trim removed 0 bases at V and 7 bases at J, leaving 14 bases unmatched. Germline V gene data show CDR1 as MGHRA and CDR2 as YSYEKL. The CDR3 totals 18 residues. The CDR3 here is CASSQEKVSTGFAEKLFF. CDR3 bases: TGCGCCAGCAGCCAAGAAAAAGTATCGACAGGGTTTGCTGAAAAACTGTTTTTT.

The chain is built from TRBV14 and TRBJ1-6; D is unresolved. V shed 0 bases and J shed 15 bases, with 12 bases lying between them. This CDR3 region has 13 residues. CDR1 and CDR2 (germline): SGHDN, FVKESK. The CDR3 loop is CASSQDLTRGLHF. In DNA, the CDR3 is TGTGCCAGCAGCCAAGATCTCACCCGGGGCCTCCACTTT.

The chain couples TRBV5-1 to TRBJ2-5; possibly TRBD1 for D (5 bases). The CDR3 totals 13 residues. Between the trimmed V and J ends, which lost 4 bases and 2 bases, there was a span of 9 bases. CDR1 and CDR2 (germline): SGHRS, YFSETQ. The CDR3 nucleotides read TGCGCCAGCAGCGCCGGACATCAAGAGACCCAGTACTTC. Its translation is CASSAGHQETQYF.

This clone was recorded only once. The chain joins TRBV7-9 to TRBJ2-5; D gene uncertain. The CDR3 length is 12 residues. The germline V gene has CDR1 SEHNR and CDR2 FQNEAQ (reference sequence). With 1 base removed from V and 5 bases from J, the gap between germline ends came to 5 bases. This CDR3 is CASSLVGETQYF. CDR3 nucleotides: TGTGCCAGCAGCTTAGTCGGGGAGACCCAGTACTTC.